A selection of T cell receptor beta chains follows, all from one sample in a study of blood T cell repertoires in COVID-19. Using immunoSEQ multiplex PCR, the repertoire was profiled, and TCRdb retains in-frame clones only, with some absent. Among under 100,000 clones listed, approximately 86% were seen once. The sample comprised peripheral blood. The receptor source for this set is a woman older than 75 with COVID-19, enrolled during active disease. CDR3s include the opening cysteine and the closing phenylalanine or tryptophan. A D gene is named only where the DNA matches it firmly. Size is omitted from some rows. Given values are once, few, many or a class for expanded clones.

>TRBV5-4|.|TRBD1|TRBJ2-7
CASSPRDRAYEQYF
TGTGCCAGCAGCCCCCGGGACAGGGCTTACGAGCAGTACTTC
>TRBV27|few|TRBD2|TRBJ2-1
CASSPRPAGDYEQFF
TGTGCCAGCAGTCCCCGGCCAGCGGGAGATTATGAGCAGTTCTTC
>TRBV9|.|TRBD1|TRBJ1-3
CASSVTGSGNTIYF
TGTGCCAGCAGCGTGACAGGGTCTGGAAACACCATATATTTT
>TRBV27|.|.|TRBJ2-5
CASSSWGVETQYF
TGTGCCAGCAGTTCGTGGGGCGTCGAGACCCAGTACTTC
>TRBV15|.|.|TRBJ2-3
CATSRDQDTQYF
TGTGCCACCAGCAGAGATCAGGATACGCAGTATTTT
>TRBV4-3|.|TRBD2|TRBJ2-5
CASSQLAGVGETQYF
TGCGCCAGCAGCCAACTAGCGGGGGTAGGAGAGACCCAGTACTTC
>TRBV6-5|.|.|TRBJ1-3
CASSATVGNTIYF
TGTGCCAGCAGCGCCACGGTCGGAAACACCATATATTTT
>TRBV5-4|.|TRBD1|TRBJ1-2
CASSSTGGYGYTF
TGTGCCAGCAGCTCGACAGGGGGCTATGGCTACACCTTC
>TRBV5-1|.|.|TRBJ2-1
CASSETGGSYNEQFF
TGCGCCAGCAGCGAGACAGGAGGATCCTACAATGAGCAGTTCTTC
>TRBV27|.|TRBD2|TRBJ2-3
CASSGASGRGLFDTQYF
TGTGCCAGCAGTGGGGCGAGCGGGAGGGGGCTTTTTGATACGCAGTATTTT
>TRBV2|.|TRBD1|TRBJ2-5
CASSVGTEETQYF
TGTGCCAGCAGTGTTGGGACAGAAGAGACCCAGTACTTC
>TRBV4-1|.|.|TRBJ2-3
CASSHGGLSTDTQYF
TGCGCCAGCAGCCATGGCGGGCTAAGCACAGATACGCAGTATTTT
>TRBV9|.|TRBD1|TRBJ2-7
CASSGRDSTYEQYF
TGTGCCAGCAGCGGCCGGGACAGTACCTACGAGCAGTACTTC
>TRBV6-4|.|.|TRBJ2-1
CASSDCVSSGYNEQFF
TGTGCCAGCAGTGACTGCGTTAGTTCGGGTTACAATGAGCAGTTCTTC
>TRBV7-2|.|TRBD2|TRBJ2-3
CASSESSGGAIDTQYF
TGTGCCAGCAGCGAATCTAGCGGGGGGGCTATAGATACGCAGTATTTT
>TRBV18|.|.|TRBJ2-1
CASSPVQGLDQTEQFF
TGTGCCAGCTCACCAGTACAGGGATTGGATCAAACTGAGCAGTTCTTC
>TRBV10-3|.|.|TRBJ2-1
CAISAGAKPYNEQFF
TGTGCCATCAGTGCGGGAGCGAAACCCTACAATGAGCAGTTCTTC
>TRBV28|.|.|TRBJ1-2
CASSTRRVRYGYTF
TGTGCCAGCAGTACACGCAGGGTTCGATATGGCTACACCTTC
>TRBV10-2|.|.|TRBJ2-5
CASRGSGGETQYF
TGCGCCAGCAGGGGTAGCGGTGGGGAGACCCAGTACTTC
>TRBV21-1|.|.|TRBJ2-3
CASSKPGFTDTQYF
TGTGCCAGCAGCAAGCCAGGGTTCACAGATACGCAGTATTTT
>TRBV12-5|.|TRBD1|TRBJ2-1
CASGIGQEYNEQFF
TGTGCTAGTGGTATCGGACAGGAGTACAATGAGCAGTTCTTC
>TRBV18|.|TRBD1|TRBJ1-1
CASSKTTTGYETEAFF
TGTGCCAGCTCAAAAACAACGACAGGGTACGAGACTGAAGCTTTCTTT
>TRBV7-2|.|TRBD1|TRBJ2-7
CASSRQGPGTGLCEQYF
TGTGCCAGCAGCAGACAGGGGCCCGGGACTGGTCTCTGCGAGCAGTACTTC
>TRBV7-3|.|TRBD2|TRBJ2-2
CASSPPPGLGNTGELFF
TGTGCCAGCAGCCCCCCTCCGGGACTAGGCAACACCGGGGAGCTGTTTTTT
>TRBV21-1|.|.|TRBJ2-1
CASSKAPGQSSYNEQFF
TGTGCCAGCAGCAAAGCTCCGGGACAGAGCTCCTACAATGAGCAGTTCTTC
>TRBV3-1/TRBV3-2|few|TRBD1|TRBJ1-6
CASSLYRGDLGSYNSPLHF
TGTGCCAGCAGCCTCTACAGGGGGGACCTCGGATCCTATAATTCACCCCTCCACTTT
>TRBV28|once|TRBD2|TRBJ2-3
CASSPGTTRLTDTQYF
TGTGCCAGCAGCCCAGGGACTACGAGACTGACAGATACGCAGTATTTT
>TRBV7-7|.|.|TRBJ2-2
CASSLGAGLDTGELFF
TGTGCTAGCAGCTTAGGGGCGGGCTTGGACACCGGGGAGCTGTTTTTT
>TRBV6-1|.|.|TRBJ1-2
CASSERVRASYGYTF
TGTGCCAGCAGTGAAAGGGTCAGGGCAAGCTATGGCTACACCTTC
>TRBV9|once|TRBD1|TRBJ1-1
CASSQGATNTEAFF
TGTGCCAGCAGCCAGGGGGCAACGAACACTGAAGCTTTCTTT
>TRBV18|.|TRBD1|TRBJ1-2
CASSQNQGADYGYTF
TGTGCCAGCTCCCAAAATCAGGGGGCCGACTATGGCTACACCTTC
>TRBV3-1/TRBV3-2|.|.|TRBJ2-1
CASSPRGRIGSYNEQFF
TGTGCCAGCAGCCCACGCGGAAGGATTGGGTCCTACAATGAGCAGTTCTTC
>TRBV19|.|TRBD1|TRBJ1-2
CAISQGKGYGYTF
TGTGCCATATCACAGGGGAAGGGCTATGGCTACACCTTC
>TRBV19|.|.|TRBJ1-2
CASSAAGGLNYGYTF
TGTGCCAGTAGTGCAGCGGGGGGGCTGAACTATGGCTACACCTTC
>TRBV3-1/TRBV3-2|.|TRBD1|TRBJ1-6
CASSQERTGGNSPLHF
TGTGCCAGCAGCCAAGAAAGGACAGGGGGAAATTCACCCCTCCACTTT
>TRBV6-1|.|.|TRBJ1-2
CASSDTGDYGYTF
TGTGCCAGCAGTGATACAGGAGACTATGGCTACACCTTC
>TRBV7-7|.|.|TRBJ2-5
CASSLAGETQYF
TGTGCTAGCAGCTTAGCTGGCGAGACCCAGTACTTC
>TRBV7-3|.|.|TRBJ2-1
CASSRMGADNEQFF
TGTGCCAGCTCGCGAATGGGGGCGGACAATGAGCAGTTCTTC
>TRBV18|.|.|TRBJ1-1
CASSRWEGENTEAFF
TGTGCCAGCTCCCGCTGGGAGGGCGAGAACACTGAAGCTTTCTTT
>TRBV5-4|.|.|TRBJ1-6
CASSLARGGGSPLHF
TGTGCCAGCAGCTTGGCCAGGGGCGGAGGTTCACCCCTCCACTTT
>TRBV25-1|few|TRBD1|TRBJ1-2
CASRPDRGRSYGYTF
TGTGCCAGCAGACCCGACAGGGGGCGTAGCTATGGCTACACCTTC
>TRBV5-5|once|.|TRBJ1-5
CASSLVAADSSNQPQHF
TGTGCCAGCAGCTTGGTTGCAGCGGACAGTAGCAATCAGCCCCAGCATTTT
>TRBV11-2|.|.|TRBJ2-7
CASSLARSYEQYF
TGTGCCAGCAGCTTAGCCAGGTCCTACGAGCAGTACTTC
>TRBV7-2|.|TRBD1|TRBJ1-4
CASSSGTGEQKLFF
TGTGCCAGCAGTTCCGGGACAGGGGAGCAAAAACTGTTTTTT
>TRBV21-1|.|.|TRBJ2-6
CASSKDLCYRRKAGANVLTF
TGTGCCAGCAGCAAAGACCTCTGTTACAGGCGAAAGGCTGGGGCCAACGTCCTGACTTTC